A single sample is the source of the 5 T cell receptor beta chains below, sequenced in a study of low-dose radiotherapy and immunotherapy resistance in tumors. The time point: before trial treatment. Alpha- and beta-chain coverage of first-strand cDNA came from TRAV- and TRBV-specific primers. Both a constant-region primer and a V-primer adapter served to amplify TCRs across roughly 22 PCR cycles. TCRdb reprocessed the reads with MiXCR, giving one entry per CDR3 protein. The sample lists under 90,000 distinct CDR3 sequences; over 15% were seen once. This specimen consisted of PBMCs, obtained before treatment. These receptors were taken from a male donor with prostate cancer.

This clonotype was seen many times. The rearrangement uses TRBV20-1 and TRBJ2-1; D is possibly TRBD1 or TRBD2 (5 bases each). This CDR3 spans 11 amino acids. CDR1 DFQATT and CDR2 SNEGSKA come from the germline V gene (reference sequence). The germline V and J ends were trimmed by 3 bases and 6 bases, with 6 bases remaining between them. The CDR3 here is CSASGANEQFF. CDR3 DNA: TGCAGTGCTAGCGGGGCCAATGAGCAGTTCTTC.

Of note for this clonotype: Given a far larger clone just one base away, this is likely a sequencing read error. The rearrangement links TRBV6-6 to TRBJ2-5, with a tentative D call TRBD2 (6 bases). The germline V gene has CDR1 MNHNY and CDR2 SVGAGI (reference sequence). With 6 bases removed from V and 7 bases from J, the gap between germline ends came to 15 bases. The CDR3 covers 13 residues. The CDR3 is CASRLWRRGTQYF. DNA for the CDR3: TGTGCCAGCAGGCTGTGGCGGAGGGGGACCCAGTACTTC.

In this sample, this clonotype turned up many times. The genes are TRBV5-1 and TRBJ2-2; 10 bases fit TRBD2. The V and J ends lost 3 bases and 0 bases, in that order; junction bases with no gene match: 5. This CDR3 is 17 amino acids long. From germline, CDR1 is SGHRS and CDR2 YFSETQ. The CDR3 loop is CASSSGTSDTNTGELFF. DNA of the CDR3: TGCGCCAGCAGCTCCGGGACTAGCGACACGAACACCGGGGAGCTGTTTTTT.

Many counts were recorded for this clonotype. The V and J genes are TRBV2 and TRBJ1-1; 7 bases line up with TRBD1. Per germline, CDR1 SNHLY and CDR2 FYNNEI. The CDR3 is 14 residues long. V lost 6 bases and J lost 0; bases outside the gene matches: 4. CDR3 coding DNA: TGTGCCAGCAGGAGGGACAGCTTGAACACTGAAGCTTTCTTT. This sequence encodes CASRRDSLNTEAFF.

This clonotype occurred many times. The J gene is TRBJ2-2, the V gene TRBV6-2 or TRBV6-3, with D unclear. The V and J ends lost 7 bases and 4 bases respectively, with 7 bases between them. The CDR3 is made up of 12 amino acids. From germline, CDR1 is MNHEY and CDR2 SVGEGT. CDR3 amino acids: CASKIPTGELFF. CDR3 DNA: TGTGCCAGCAAGATTCCCACCGGGGAGCTGTTTTTT.